Listed below are T cell receptor beta chains from one sample, sequenced in a study of fetal regulatory T cell absence and autoimmunity. The method was immunoSEQ multiplex PCR; TCRdb's version includes in-frame clones alone and lacks a portion of them. The table records just over 45,000 clones, approximately 80% of them present only once. The material sequenced was cord blood. The receptors originated from a newborn boy with IPEX syndrome. Both conserved end residues are part of each CDR3. Each record gives: CDR3 protein, CDR3 DNA, J gene, V gene, D gene, clone size. The D gene is left open where the match is weak. Not all rows give a size; the values are once, few, many and, for expanded clones, a class.

CDR3 protein: CASSPEGTSSYNEQFF; CDR3 DNA: TGTGCCAGCAGCCCGGAGGGGACTAGCTCCTACAATGAGCAGTTCTTC; J gene: TRBJ2-1; V gene: TRBV5-4; D gene: TRBD2; clone size: .
CDR3 protein: CASSEGQVATEAFF; CDR3 DNA: TGCGCCAGCAGTGAGGGACAGGTGGCCACTGAAGCTTTCTTT; J gene: TRBJ1-1; V gene: TRBV10-2; D gene: TRBD1; clone size: .
CDR3 protein: CASSLQGNSPLHF; CDR3 DNA: TGCGCCAGCAGCTTACAGGGTAATTCACCCCTCCACTTT; J gene: TRBJ1-6; V gene: TRBV5-1; D gene: .; clone size: few
CDR3 protein: CASAPLRGGGELFF; CDR3 DNA: TGTGCTAGTGCCCCGCTCAGGGGAGGCGGGGAGCTGTTTTTT; J gene: TRBJ2-2; V gene: TRBV12-5; D gene: .; clone size: .
CDR3 protein: CASSLLRGRGAVTEAFF; CDR3 DNA: TGTGCCAGCAGTTTACTTCGTGGAAGGGGCGCTGTCACTGAAGCTTTCTTT; J gene: TRBJ1-1; V gene: TRBV27; D gene: .; clone size: .
CDR3 protein: CASSPQTRTGGSFGYTF; CDR3 DNA: TGTGCCAGCAGCCCACAAACCCGGACAGGGGGTTCGTTTGGCTACACCTTC; J gene: TRBJ1-2; V gene: TRBV9; D gene: TRBD1; clone size: .
CDR3 protein: CASSQDGLRTDTQYF; CDR3 DNA: TGCGCCAGCAGCCAAGATGGACTTCGCACAGATACGCAGTATTTT; J gene: TRBJ2-3; V gene: TRBV4-1; D gene: .; clone size: .
CDR3 protein: CAWSEQGAYEQYF; CDR3 DNA: TGTGCCTGGAGTGAGCAGGGCGCTTACGAGCAGTACTTC; J gene: TRBJ2-7; V gene: TRBV30; D gene: .; clone size: .
CDR3 protein: CSVSGSTDTQYF; CDR3 DNA: TGCAGCGTTTCCGGGAGCACAGATACGCAGTATTTT; J gene: TRBJ2-3; V gene: TRBV29-1; D gene: .; clone size: .
CDR3 protein: CASSHPVQGQETQYF; CDR3 DNA: TGTGCCAGCAGCCATCCCGTGCAAGGCCAAGAGACCCAGTACTTC; J gene: TRBJ2-5; V gene: TRBV14; D gene: .; clone size: once
CDR3 protein: CASSLAGGPTDTQYF; CDR3 DNA: TGTGCCAGCAGCTTAGCGGGGGGGCCTACAGATACGCAGTATTTT; J gene: TRBJ2-3; V gene: TRBV11-3; D gene: TRBD2; clone size: .
CDR3 protein: CASSLAGHRNQPQHF; CDR3 DNA: TGTGCCAGCAGCTTAGCGGGCCACCGCAATCAGCCCCAGCATTTT; J gene: TRBJ1-5; V gene: TRBV7-8; D gene: .; clone size: .